This paragraph reports one T cell receptor beta chain. Antigen unknown. Measured with immunoSEQ multiplex PCR; TCRdb has only the in-frame clones, and not every one. The sample yields some 150,000 clones, around 89% seen once. This sample is drawn from a study of T cell responses to AZD1222 COVID-19 vaccine. The study, taken as a whole, reports: Spike as a whole was targeted by vaccine-associated CD4 TCRs, dominant at 160-218 and 743-854. Repertoires in all cases were sampled only once the peak T cell response had passed. At baseline, seropositivity was found in only a handful of AZD1222 recipients.

The CDR3 contains 12 residues. The V and J ends lost 6 bases and 2 bases respectively, with 10 bases between them. Germline V gene sequence: CDR1 SQVTM, CDR2 ANQGSEA. Sequences were derived from peripheral blood, sampled on day 0 of AZD1222 vaccination. This chain joins TRBV29-1 and TRBJ1-1, with D maybe TRBD1 (5 bases). This receptor was taken from an adult in good health. CDR3 coding DNA: TGCAGCGTCAAACAGGTTAACACTGAAGCTTTCTTT. Encoded protein: CSVKQVNTEAFF.